Below are 24 T cell receptor beta chains sequenced from a single sample in a study of blood T cell repertoires in COVID-19. Only in-frame clones appear in the TCRdb table, and some are missing; sequencing was by immunoSEQ multiplex PCR. Of approximately 300,000 clones listed, around 92% are singletons. The sequenced sample was peripheral blood. The receptors here all came from a woman in her 30s with COVID-19, enrolled during active disease.

The rearrangement joins TRBV19 to TRBJ1-1; 8 bases are shared with TRBD1. With V trimmed by 7 bases and J by 3 bases, 10 bases remained unmatched. Germline assignment: CDR1 LNHDA and CDR2 SQIVND (reference sequence). There are 15 residues in the CDR3. The CDR3 spells CASNADRGWDTEAFF. The CDR3 nucleotides are TGTGCCAGTAACGCCGACAGGGGTTGGGACACTGAAGCTTTCTTT.

The genes are TRBV6-5 and TRBJ1-1; TRBD1 matches 11 bases. Germline trimming cut 6 bases from V and 3 bases from J; bases unmatched to any gene: 3. The CDR3 runs to 14 residues. Germline lookup yields CDR1 MNHEY and CDR2 SVGAGI. The CDR3: CASSPGQGDTEAFF. CDR3 DNA sequence: TGTGCCAGCAGCCCGGGACAGGGGGACACTGAAGCTTTCTTT.

This chain joins TRBV3-1 (or the pseudogene TRBV3-2) and TRBJ2-1, with TRBD1 as a possible D gene (6 bases). The CDR3 has 16 residues. V lost 0 bases to trimming and J lost 7 bases, with 16 bases between them. Germline V gene data show CDR1 as LGHDT and CDR2 as YNNKEL (reference sequence). The CDR3: CASSQDPPDRPNEQFF. CDR3 DNA: TGTGCCAGCAGCCAAGATCCCCCGGACAGACCAAATGAGCAGTTCTTC.

The chain links TRBV19 to TRBJ1-2; no definite D call. Trimming stripped 6 bases from V and 5 bases from J, with 10 bases between. CDR1 is LNHDA and CDR2 is SQIVND in the germline V gene (reference sequence). The CDR3 is 12 residues long. This CDR3 reads CASREGWYGYTF. CDR3 in DNA: TGTGCCAGTAGGGAGGGTTGGTATGGCTACACCTTC.

The chain carries TRBV6-5 and TRBJ1-1; the match to TRBD1 covers 9 bases. CDR1 is MNHEY, CDR2 SVGAGI, per germline. The CDR3 contains 14 residues. V dropped 10 bases and J dropped 4; count of bases not matched to a gene: 10. This chain's CDR3 is CATKRGQGTTEAFF. The CDR3 DNA is TGTGCCACAAAACGAGGACAGGGGACCACTGAAGCTTTCTTT.

This chain uses TRBV7-2 with TRBJ2-1; 10 bases match TRBD2. Unmatched junction bases numbered 10, after V lost 4 bases and J lost 7 bases. This CDR3 has 16 amino acids. The germline gives CDR1 SGHTA, CDR2 FQGNSA. CDR3 sequence reads: CASSSEAGGPENEQFF. As DNA, the CDR3 is TGTGCCAGCAGCTCGGAAGCGGGGGGGCCTGAAAATGAGCAGTTCTTC.

This clone was picked up one time. V usage is TRBV2 and J usage is TRBJ1-2, with D unclear. The V gene's germline CDR1 is SNHLY and CDR2 FYNNEI. Trimming pared 6 bases from V and 3 bases from J, leaving 8 bases between. The CDR3 runs 12 residues. The CDR3 DNA sequence: TGTGCCAGCAGCGACGGAGACTATGGCTACACCTTC. This codes for CASSDGDYGYTF.

The DNA of the CDR3 is TGTGCCTGGAGTCAGGGGGGAGGCAATCAGCCCCAGCATTTT. It specifies CAWSQGGGNQPQHF. The chain uses TRBV30 and TRBJ1-5, with 7 bases fitting TRBD1. This CDR3 is 14 amino acids long. With 2 bases clipped from V and 2 bases from J, the junction kept 3 bases outside the gene matches. Germline CDR1 reads GTSNPN; CDR2 reads SVGIG (reference sequence).

The chain is built from TRBV14 and TRBJ2-7; D is perhaps TRBD1 (6 bases). Germline values: CDR1 SGHDN, CDR2 FVKESK. Trimming left V 4 bases short and J 8 bases short, with 21 bases between. The CDR3 contains 15 residues. The CDR3 loop reads CASSRLTGEATQQYF. The CDR3 DNA follows: TGTGCCAGCAGCCGTTTGACAGGCGAGGCTACCCAGCAGTACTTC.

This rearrangement joins TRBV28 to TRBJ2-2; D is uncertain. Germline-derived CDR1 and CDR2 are MDHEN and SYDVKM. The CDR3 has 12 amino acids. In nucleotides, the CDR3 is TGTGTTAGCCGGATGAACACCGGGGAGCTGTTTTTT. This codes for CVSRMNTGELFF.

The genes are TRBV18 and TRBJ2-2; TRBD1 is a possible D gene (6 bases). The V end was cut by 6 bases, the J end by 0 bases, with 8 bases between. Per germline, CDR1 KGHSH and CDR2 LQKENI. The CDR3 is 14 residues long. The CDR3 bases are TGTGCCAGCTCGGGACATTCGAACACCGGGGAGCTGTTTTTT. Translating it yields CASSGHSNTGELFF.

The chain recombines TRBV9 with TRBJ1-6; 8 nucleotides match TRBD1. CDR1 is SGDLS, CDR2 YYNGEE, per germline. This CDR3 spans 15 amino acids. The ends lost 4 bases at V and 8 bases at J; junction bases unmatched: 8. The CDR3 coding sequence is TGTGCCAGCAGCTTCAGGGGGCGCGGAGATTCACCCCTCCACTTT. Its translation: CASSFRGRGDSPLHF.

This clone was seen only once. This sequence joins TRBV7-2 and TRBJ2-5; TRBD2 matches at 7 bases. CDR1 is SGHTA, CDR2 FQGNSA, per germline. Trimming took 4 bases from V and 3 from J; bases not matched to a gene: 5. This CDR3 is 14 amino acids long. CDR3 DNA: TGTGCCAGCAGCTCCTCTGGGGGGGAAGAGACCCAGTACTTC. Its protein product is CASSSSGGEETQYF.

The V call is TRBV27, the J call TRBJ1-1; D is uncertain. Trimming removed 3 bases from V and 2 bases from J, with 10 bases in between. The CDR3 is made up of 14 amino acids. Looked up from germline, CDR1 is MNHEY and CDR2 is SMNVEV (reference sequence). The CDR3 is CASSFLAPNTEAFF. The CDR3 nucleotides are TGTGCCAGCAGTTTTTTGGCCCCTAACACTGAAGCTTTCTTT.

The count of this clone is one. The V call is TRBV15, the J call TRBJ2-1; D is possibly TRBD1 (6 bases). This CDR3 is 14 amino acids long. Germline V gives CDR1 LNHNV, CDR2 YYDKDF (reference sequence). Trimming cost V 0 bases and J 10 bases, with 13 bases left between them. The CDR3 DNA follows: TGTGCCACCAGCAGAGATGAGCAGGGGCTGGAGCAGTTCTTC. This codes for CATSRDEQGLEQFF.

This clone came up once. The rearrangement joins TRBV19 to TRBJ2-6; 8 bases agree with TRBD1. CDR3 length equals 17 residues. The V gene end was trimmed by 7 bases and the J gene end by 4 bases; junction bases not matched to a gene: 12. Germline V gives CDR1 LNHDA, CDR2 SQIVND (reference sequence). This CDR3 is CASTPGQGATGANVLTF. For the CDR3, the DNA is TGTGCCAGTACCCCCGGGCAGGGGGCGACGGGGGCCAACGTCCTGACTTTC.

This chain links TRBV4-2 with TRBJ1-3; D possibly corresponds to TRBD1 (6 bases). V lost 1 base and J lost 0, with 19 bases in between. Germline V gene sequence: CDR1 LGHNA, CDR2 YNFKEQ. The length of the CDR3 is 19 residues. The chain's CDR3 is CASSQVKKGQRYSGNTIYF. In nucleotides, the CDR3 is TGTGCCAGCAGCCAAGTTAAGAAGGGACAAAGGTACTCTGGAAACACCATATATTTT.

A few counts support this clone. J is TRBJ1-2 and V is TRBV18; perhaps TRBD1 as D (6 bases). V lost 4 bases and J lost 0, with 9 bases in between. Germline V gives CDR1 KGHSH, CDR2 LQKENI. This CDR3 region has 14 residues. The DNA for the CDR3 is TGTGCCAGCTCACAACAGGGATCTAACTATGGCTACACCTTC. Translating it yields CASSQQGSNYGYTF.

The chain joins TRBV6-1 to TRBJ2-7; maybe TRBD2 (7 bases). The V end was cut by 3 bases, the J end by 6 bases, with 18 bases between. This CDR3 contains 15 residues. Germline V lookup: CDR1 MNHNS, CDR2 SASEGT. CDR3 sequence reads: CASSDGGLKIGEQYF. In DNA, the CDR3 is TGTGCCAGCAGTGACGGGGGGCTCAAAATCGGCGAGCAGTACTTC.

This clone was recorded only once. This chain uses TRBV4-3 with TRBJ1-1, with 7 bases lining up with TRBD1. CDR1 and CDR2 (germline): LGHNA, YSLEER. This CDR3 is 15 amino acids long. With 0 bases clipped from V and 7 bases from J, the junction kept 8 bases outside the gene matches. The CDR3 DNA reads TGCGCCAGCAGCCAAGATCGAGGGGGCACAATTGAAGCTTTCTTT. Amino acid sequence: CASSQDRGGTIEAFF.

A single count supports this clone. This chain links TRBV30 with TRBJ1-5; TRBD1 matches 9 bases. CDR1 and CDR2 (germline): GTSNPN, SVGIG (reference sequence). CDR3 length equals 16 residues. V lost 1 base to trimming and J lost 9 bases; unmatched junction nucleotides: 13. DNA of the CDR3: TGTGCCTGGAGTGCGATAGGACAGGGGTTTGGGGGGCCCCAGCATTTT. It yields the protein CAWSAIGQGFGGPQHF.

The J gene is TRBJ2-7, the V gene TRBV7-9; TRBD1 is a possible D gene (5 bases). CDR3 size: 15 residues. Germline CDR1 SEHNR, CDR2 FQNEAQ (reference sequence). The V and J ends lost 5 bases and 0 bases respectively, with 14 bases between them. The CDR3 loop is CASSQGQGTSYEQYF. The CDR3 nucleotides are TGTGCCAGCAGCCAAGGGCAGGGTACCTCCTACGAGCAGTACTTC.

The V call is TRBV7-9, the J call TRBJ2-5; 7 bases map to TRBD1. Germline V CDR1 and CDR2: SEHNR, FQNEAQ (reference sequence). V dropped 4 bases and J dropped 7; count of bases not matched to a gene: 18. This CDR3 has 17 amino acids. The CDR3 reads CASSSYLQGQIRATQYF. In DNA form, the CDR3 reads TGTGCCAGCAGCTCCTACCTCCAGGGACAGATCAGGGCGACCCAGTACTTC.

V gene TRBV6-5 combines with J gene TRBJ2-3; D is perhaps TRBD2 (7 bases). Germline V CDR1 and CDR2: MNHEY, SVGAGI. V was clipped by 8 bases and J by 3 bases, with 15 bases between them. The CDR3 is 14 amino acids. CDR3 protein: CASWRGGMTDTQYF. CDR3 bases: TGTGCCAGCTGGAGGGGGGGCATGACAGATACGCAGTATTTT.